The text below deals with one T cell receptor beta chain. Antigen specificity is unknown. This specimen belongs to a study of shared clonotypes between healthy human individuals. Broader study findings: Even with large depth, rarefaction showed that sorted-subset sequencing was incomplete. The four-donor shared clonotypes exceeded non-shared clonotypes in generation probability, with non-shared ones scoring lower.

Naive CD8 cells lacked CD45RO, underwent positive selection for CCR7 and left out terminally differentiated effector memory CD45RA+ cells. Germline loops: CDR1 MNHNS, CDR2 SASEGT. V dropped 5 bases and J dropped 1 base, with 9 bases sitting between them. This CDR3 is 14 amino acids long. TCRdb's copy holds only in-frame clones and misses some; the assay was immunoSEQ multiplex PCR. The sample yields fewer than 700,000 clones, around 96% seen once. The TCR comes from a woman aged 30 to 39 in good health. The sequenced material came from naive CD8+ T cells sorted from blood. The chain employs TRBV6-1 and TRBJ1-5; possibly TRBD1 for D (5 bases). The chain's CDR3 is CASSPGGSNQPQHF. The CDR3, as DNA: TGTGCCAGCAGTCCGGGGGGAAGCAATCAGCCCCAGCATTTT.